Listed here are 28 T cell receptor beta chains from one sample, sequenced in a study of radiotherapy plus CTLA-4 blockade in lung cancer. Libraries were prepared by immunoSEQ multiplex PCR; TCRdb keeps only in-frame clonotypes and omits some of them. The table has tens of thousands of clones, around 70% seen once. Source: peripheral blood, taken from a patient treated with radiotherapy plus ipilimumab. Receptor source: a human donor with non-small cell lung cancer who had stable disease on radiotherapy plus ipilimumab.

The chain joins TRBV4-3 to TRBJ2-2; no definite D call. Per the germline V gene, CDR1 is LGHNA and CDR2 is YSLEER. This CDR3 spans 15 amino acids. Trimming left V 1 base short and J 4 bases short, with 10 bases between. The CDR3 bases are TGCGCCAGCAGCCAAGGAGCGCAACTCACCGGGGAGCTGTTTTTT. Translation: CASSQGAQLTGELFF.

The chain is built from TRBV29-1 and TRBJ2-1; TRBD1 matches 7 bases. The CDR3 is 14 amino acids. CDR1 and CDR2 (germline): SQVTM, ANQGSEA. The junction had 5 bases not matched to a gene; V was cut back by 0 bases and J by 6 bases. CDR3 nucleotide sequence: TGCAGCGTTGAAGACCGGACAGGCGGCAATGAGCAGTTCTTC. Translating it yields CSVEDRTGGNEQFF.

V is TRBV5-4 and J is TRBJ2-1, with 7 bases aligning to TRBD2. Germline trimming cut 0 bases from V and 7 bases from J; bases unmatched to any gene: 13. Germline V gene data show CDR1 as SGHNT and CDR2 as YYREEE (reference sequence). The CDR3 runs 17 residues. Written as DNA, the CDR3 is TGTGCCAGCAGCTTGGCCTCGAGCGGGGCCAGCTGGAATGAGCAGTTCTTC. Amino acids: CASSLASSGASWNEQFF. Full variable domain (rest looked up from reference TRBV5-4 and TRBJ2-1): ETGVTQSPTHLIKTRGQQVTLRCSSQSGHNTVSWYQQALGQGPQFIFQYYREEENGRGNFPPRFSGLQFPNYSSELNVNALELDDSALYLCASSLASSGASWNEQFFGPGTRLTVL.

The gene calls are TRBV6-1 and TRBJ2-5, with a tentative D call TRBD2 (7 bases). The CDR3 is made up of 14 amino acids. CDR1 and CDR2 from the germline V gene are MNHNS and SASEGT. V was clipped by 7 bases and J by 4 bases, with 16 bases between them. The CDR3 loop reads CASIKGGGAETQYF. DNA for the CDR3: TGTGCCAGCATAAAAGGAGGGGGGGCAGAGACCCAGTACTTC.

This chain connects TRBV7-2 to TRBJ1-3; D unclear. CDR1 is SGHTA, CDR2 FQGNSA, per germline. V was cut by 5 bases and J by 3 bases, with 8 bases left in between. The CDR3 totals 13 residues. Here the CDR3 DNA reads TGTGCCAGCAGCCTGGAGGGTGGAAACACCATATATTTT. It specifies CASSLEGGNTIYF. Full variable domain (outside the CDR3, taken from reference TRBV7-2 and TRBJ1-3): GAGVSQSPSNKVTEKGKDVELRCDPISGHTALYWYRQSLGQGLEFLIYFQGNSAPDKSGLPSDRFSAERTGGSVSTLTIQRTQQEDSAVYLCASSLEGGNTIYFGEGSWLTVV.

This clone was observed a few times. The chain has TRBV28 and TRBJ2-5, with D possibly being TRBD1 or TRBD2 (5 bases each). The germline gives CDR1 MDHEN, CDR2 SYDVKM. Trimming left V 6 bases short and J 10 bases short, with 15 bases between. CDR3 size: 12 residues. The CDR3 protein is CASSLIEGSQYF. The DNA for the CDR3 is TGTGCCAGCAGCCTGATCGAGGGGAGCCAGTACTTC.

The V and J genes are TRBV7-8 and TRBJ1-3; D unclear. The CDR3 loop spans 14 amino acids. CDR1 SGHVS and CDR2 FQNEAQ come from the germline V gene. Trimming removed 2 bases from V and 0 bases from J, with 5 bases in between. CDR3 DNA: TGTGCCAGCAGCTTATCAAGCTCTGGAAACACCATATATTTT. It encodes CASSLSSSGNTIYF. The full variable domain, rest sourced from reference TRBV7-8 and TRBJ1-3, is GAGVSQSPRYKVAKRGQDVALRCDPISGHVSLFWYQQALGQGPEFLTYFQNEAQLDKSGLPSDRFFAERPEGSVSTLKIQRTQQEDSAVYLCASSLSSSGNTIYFGEGSWLTVV.

This clone is labeled as medium-sized. The V gene is TRBV7-9, the J gene TRBJ1-2; TRBD1 is a possible D gene (5 bases). There are 15 residues in the CDR3. The V gene's germline CDR1 is SEHNR and CDR2 FQNEAQ (reference sequence). Trimming removed 2 bases at V and 3 bases at J, with 13 bases between. This CDR3 is CASSLSGRAYYGYTF. Written as DNA, the CDR3 is TGTGCCAGCAGCTTATCTGGCAGGGCATACTATGGCTACACCTTC.

J is TRBJ1-1 and V is TRBV2; D is ambiguous. The CDR3 is 14 residues long. The V end was cut by 7 bases, the J end by 4 bases, with 16 bases between. Germline V gene sequence: CDR1 SNHLY, CDR2 FYNNEI. This CDR3 reads CASNPGQGFTEAFF. The CDR3 DNA reads TGTGCCAGCAATCCGGGCCAAGGGTTCACTGAAGCTTTCTTT.

V usage is TRBV19 and J usage is TRBJ1-5, with 8 bases identical to TRBD1. Trimming took 0 bases from V and 7 from J; bases not matched to a gene: 11. This CDR3 contains 17 residues. The germline V gene encodes CDR1 LNHDA and CDR2 SQIVND (reference sequence). In DNA, the CDR3 is TGTGCCAGTAGTATAGATCCGGCAGGGGGCGCGAGACAGCCCCAGCATTTT. Its translation: CASSIDPAGGARQPQHF.

The chain recombines TRBV9 with TRBJ2-2; 9 bases fit TRBD2. In germline, CDR1 is SGDLS, CDR2 YYNGEE. V shed 0 bases, J shed 5 bases, and the junction held 11 bases outside the gene matches. The CDR3 is 18 amino acids. The DNA for the CDR3 is TGTGCCAGCAGCGTAGTGTCTAGCGGGAAGGTGGGAACCGGGGAGCTGTTTTTT. Protein sequence: CASSVVSSGKVGTGELFF.

The V gene is TRBV4-2, the J gene TRBJ2-7; 7 bases are a match to TRBD2. Germline trimming cut 0 bases from V and 7 bases from J; bases unmatched to any gene: 6. The length of the CDR3 is 14 residues. Germline V gene data show CDR1 as LGHNA and CDR2 as YNFKEQ. The CDR3 reads CASSQDGLGREQYF. CDR3 coding DNA: TGTGCCAGCAGCCAAGATGGACTAGGAAGGGAGCAGTACTTC.

This chain uses TRBV4-1 with TRBJ2-3, with 10 bases aligning to TRBD2. V gave up 0 bases and J gave up 8 bases; unmatched junction bases: 11. The length of the CDR3 is 17 residues. Germline loops: CDR1 MGHRA, CDR2 YSYEKL. The DNA of the CDR3 is TGCGCCAGCAGCCAAGATAGGGCTAGCGGGGGTGTTCGTACGCAGTATTTT. Its translation is CASSQDRASGGVRTQYF.

The V gene is TRBV11-3, the J gene TRBJ2-3; D perhaps matches TRBD2 (6 bases). The CDR3 has 14 residues. V gave up 3 bases and J gave up 5 bases, with 12 bases separating them. Germline CDR1 SGHNT, CDR2 YENEEA. The CDR3, as DNA: TGTGCCAGCAGCTTGGGACTGCAGGGAGATACGCAGTATTTT. Protein product: CASSLGLQGDTQYF.

The chain links TRBV27 to TRBJ2-2; 10 nucleotides line up with TRBD2. CDR1 is MNHEY, CDR2 SMNVEV, per germline (reference sequence). V shed 4 bases and J 1 base; nucleotides not matched to a gene: 6. The CDR3 totals 17 residues. The chain's CDR3 is CASSSLAGVLNTGELFF. Written as DNA, the CDR3 is TGTGCCAGCAGTTCGCTAGCGGGAGTTCTGAACACCGGGGAGCTGTTTTTT.

This clone occurred a few times. The chain is built from TRBV19 and TRBJ2-2; D gene uncertain. V lost 6 bases, J lost 4 bases, and 3 bases lay in between. Germline V gene lookup returns CDR1 LNHDA and CDR2 SQIVND (reference sequence). The CDR3 is 11 amino acids. The DNA of the CDR3 is TGTGCCAGTAGGATCACCGGGGAGCTGTTTTTT. This translates into CASRITGELFF.

This chain links TRBV7-8 with TRBJ1-1, with 8 bases matching TRBD1. Unmatched junction bases numbered 9, after V lost 2 bases and J lost 4 bases. The CDR3 sequence is 16 residues long. The germline CDR1 and CDR2 sequences are SGHVS and FQNEAQ. CDR3 protein: CASSLIGRGLGTEAFF. In DNA form, the CDR3 reads TGTGCCAGCAGCTTAATAGGCAGGGGGCTGGGCACTGAAGCTTTCTTT.

The chain employs TRBV28 and TRBJ2-1; a weak D match, TRBD2 (6 bases). The germline V and J ends were trimmed by 7 bases and 6 bases, with 10 bases remaining between them. The CDR3 is made up of 12 amino acids. Germline V gives CDR1 MDHEN, CDR2 SYDVKM. As DNA, the CDR3 is TGTGCCAGCACCCGGGGGATCAATGAGCAGTTCTTC. Translating gives CASTRGINEQFF.

V is TRBV2 and J is TRBJ1-2, with D hard to call. The germline V and J ends were trimmed by 3 bases and 7 bases, with 12 bases remaining between them. The CDR3 spans 13 residues. Germline CDR1 reads SNHLY; CDR2 reads FYNNEI. CDR3 DNA sequence: TGTGCCAGCAGTGAGTCCGTTGAAGTTGGCTACACCTTC. Its translation is CASSESVEVGYTF.

DNA of the CDR3: TGTGCCAGCAGTTTCGGACAGGGGGACTATGGCTACACCTTC. As protein: CASSFGQGDYGYTF. The V and J genes are TRBV27 and TRBJ1-2; 10 nucleotides match TRBD1. Trimming cost V 3 bases and J 3 bases; bases outside gene matches: 1. The CDR3 covers 14 residues. CDR1 MNHEY and CDR2 SMNVEV come from the germline V gene (reference sequence).

The chain couples TRBV28 to TRBJ1-2, with D unclear. The length of the CDR3 is 12 residues. Per the germline V gene, CDR1 is MDHEN and CDR2 is SYDVKM. The V end was cut by 2 bases, the J end by 4 bases, with 5 bases between. CDR3 sequence (DNA): TGTGCCAGCAGTTTAACGTTCTATGGCTACACCTTC. The encoded protein is CASSLTFYGYTF.

This clone was observed once. A junction boundary mismatches the germline segment, possibly from a read error. The V call is TRBV7-7, the J call TRBJ2-6; no definite D call. Germline V CDR1 and CDR2: SSHAT, FNYEAQ (reference sequence). The CDR3 covers 16 residues. This CDR3 is CASSKPGDSGANVLTF. In DNA, the CDR3 is TGTGCTAGCAGTAAGCCTGGTGACTCTGGGGCCAACGTCCTGACTTTC. Full variable domain (outside the CDR3, taken from reference TRBV7-7 and TRBJ2-6): GAGVSQSPRYKVTKRGQDVTLRCDPISSHATLYWYQQALGQGPEFLTYFNYEAQPDKSGLPSDRFSAERPEGSISTLTIQRTEQRDSAMYRCASSKPGDSGANVLTFGAGSRLTVL.

DNA of the CDR3: TGCGCCAGCAGCCAAGGTAGCGGAGGGGCAGATACGCAGTATTTT. Translated: CASSQGSGGADTQYF. The V call is TRBV4-3, the J call TRBJ2-3; D is possibly TRBD2 (6 bases). The germline V and J ends were trimmed by 1 base and 4 bases, with 12 bases remaining between them. CDR3 size: 15 residues. Germline V CDR1 and CDR2: LGHNA, YSLEER.

This rearrangement joins TRBV4-1 to TRBJ2-5, with D hard to call. V dropped 1 base and J dropped 2 bases, with 5 bases sitting between them. Germline lookup yields CDR1 MGHRA and CDR2 YSYEKL. The CDR3 sequence is 13 residues long. The CDR3 here is CASSQGVQETQYF. The CDR3 region has the DNA TGCGCCAGCAGCCAAGGGGTTCAAGAGACCCAGTACTTC.

The chain has TRBV4-1 and TRBJ2-3, with TRBD2 matching over 7 bases. The V gene end was trimmed by 2 bases and the J gene end by 5 bases; junction bases not matched to a gene: 13. The CDR3 runs to 17 residues. The germline V gene encodes CDR1 MGHRA and CDR2 YSYEKL. CDR3: CASSQLYGEGRGDTQYF. CDR3 nucleotides: TGCGCCAGCAGCCAACTCTATGGGGAGGGCCGAGGAGATACGCAGTATTTT.

This chain joins TRBV7-6 and TRBJ2-5; D is undetermined. The tail of the sequence fits TRBJ2-7 better, so the J call may be wrong. The CDR3 sequence is 15 residues long. Germline-derived CDR1 and CDR2 are SGHVS and FNYEAQ. CDR3 bases: TGTGCCAGCAGCTTAAGGTCTGCCAGCCTCTACGAGCAGTACTTC. Encoded protein: CASSLRSASLYEQYF.

This clone has a handful of counts. The chain recombines TRBV19 with TRBJ2-3; 7 bases fit TRBD2. This CDR3 contains 14 residues. The junction had 6 bases not matched to a gene; V was cut back by 5 bases and J by 4 bases. Germline V gene data show CDR1 as LNHDA and CDR2 as SQIVND (reference sequence). The CDR3 DNA reads TGTGCCAGTAGTGGCGGGAGAGGCGCAGATACGCAGTATTTT. Translating gives CASSGGRGADTQYF.

The genes are TRBV5-1 and TRBJ2-2; TRBD1 matches 9 bases. The J segment lost 7 bases and the V segment lost 3 bases, leaving 7 bases of the junction unmatched. This CDR3 spans 15 amino acids. Germline V lookup: CDR1 SGHRS, CDR2 YFSETQ. The CDR3, as DNA: TGCGCCAGCAGCTCAAGGACAGGGGACATCGGGGAGCTGTTTTTT. Its protein is CASSSRTGDIGELFF.